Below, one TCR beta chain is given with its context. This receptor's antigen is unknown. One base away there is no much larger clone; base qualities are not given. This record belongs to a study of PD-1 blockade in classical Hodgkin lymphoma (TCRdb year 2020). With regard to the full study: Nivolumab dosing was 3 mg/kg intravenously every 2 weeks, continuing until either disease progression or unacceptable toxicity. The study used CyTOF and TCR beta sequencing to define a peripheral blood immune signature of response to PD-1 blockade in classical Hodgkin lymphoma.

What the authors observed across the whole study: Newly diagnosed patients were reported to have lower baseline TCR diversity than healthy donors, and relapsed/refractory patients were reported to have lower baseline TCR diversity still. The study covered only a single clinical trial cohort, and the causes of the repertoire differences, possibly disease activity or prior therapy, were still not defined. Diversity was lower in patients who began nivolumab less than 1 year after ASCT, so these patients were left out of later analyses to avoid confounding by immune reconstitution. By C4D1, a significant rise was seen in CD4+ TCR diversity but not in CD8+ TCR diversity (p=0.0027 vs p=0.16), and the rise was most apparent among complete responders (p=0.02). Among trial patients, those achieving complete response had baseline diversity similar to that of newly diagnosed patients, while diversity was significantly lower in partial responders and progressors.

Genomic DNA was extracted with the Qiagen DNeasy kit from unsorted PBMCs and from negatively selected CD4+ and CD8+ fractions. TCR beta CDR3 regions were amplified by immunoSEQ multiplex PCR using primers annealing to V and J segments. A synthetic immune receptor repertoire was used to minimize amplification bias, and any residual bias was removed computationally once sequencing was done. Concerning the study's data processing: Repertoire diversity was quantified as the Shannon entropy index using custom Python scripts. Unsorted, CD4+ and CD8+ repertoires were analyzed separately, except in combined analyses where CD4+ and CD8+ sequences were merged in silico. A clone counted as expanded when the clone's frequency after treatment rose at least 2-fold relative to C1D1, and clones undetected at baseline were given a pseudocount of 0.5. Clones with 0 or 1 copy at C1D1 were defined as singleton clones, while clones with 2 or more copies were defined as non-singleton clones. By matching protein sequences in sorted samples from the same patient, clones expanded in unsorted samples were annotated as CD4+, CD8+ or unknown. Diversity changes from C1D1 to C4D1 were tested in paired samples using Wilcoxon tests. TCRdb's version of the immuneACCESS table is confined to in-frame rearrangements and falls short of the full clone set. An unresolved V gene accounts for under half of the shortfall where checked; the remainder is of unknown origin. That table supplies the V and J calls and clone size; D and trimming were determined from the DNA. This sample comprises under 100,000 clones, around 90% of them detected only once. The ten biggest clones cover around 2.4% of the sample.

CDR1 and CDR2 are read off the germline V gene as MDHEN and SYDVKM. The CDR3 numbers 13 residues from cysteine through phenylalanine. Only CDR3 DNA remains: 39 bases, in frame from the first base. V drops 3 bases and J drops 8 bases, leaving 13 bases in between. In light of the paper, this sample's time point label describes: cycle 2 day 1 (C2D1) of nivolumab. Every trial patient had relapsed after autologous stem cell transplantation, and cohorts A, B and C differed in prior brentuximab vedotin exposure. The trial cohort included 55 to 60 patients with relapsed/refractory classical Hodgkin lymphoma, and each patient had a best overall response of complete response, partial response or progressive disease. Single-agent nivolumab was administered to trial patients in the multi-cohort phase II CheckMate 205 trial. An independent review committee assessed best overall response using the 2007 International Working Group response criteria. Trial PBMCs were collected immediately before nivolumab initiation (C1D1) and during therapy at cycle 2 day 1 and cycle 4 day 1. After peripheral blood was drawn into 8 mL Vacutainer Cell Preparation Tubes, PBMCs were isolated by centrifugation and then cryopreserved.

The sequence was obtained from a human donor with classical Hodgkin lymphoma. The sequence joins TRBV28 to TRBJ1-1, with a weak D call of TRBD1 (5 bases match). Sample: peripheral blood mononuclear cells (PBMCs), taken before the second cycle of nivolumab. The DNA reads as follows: TGTGCCAGCAGTTTGGGGGGTTGGGGGGAAGCTTTCTTT. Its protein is CASSLGGWGEAFF.